Described below is a single T cell receptor beta chain sequence and its context. Original analysis: Counts of nucleated cells, estimated from reference gene primer amplification, were obtained. This table comes from immunoSEQ multiplex PCR, and its TCRdb copy is limited to in-frame clones, with some not included. D and trimming were read from the DNA, whereas the V and J calls and clone size are those reported in that table. The sample includes about 150,000 clones, roughly nine tenths of them seen just once. This sample is part of a study of blood T cell repertoires in COVID-19. The wider study: The cDNA or gDNA used as material had been derived from T cells, B-cell-depleted T cells, or PBMCs.

The ends lost 5 bases at V and 3 bases at J; junction bases unmatched: 6. This CDR3 spans 14 amino acids. From germline, CDR1 is PRHDT and CDR2 FYEKMQ (reference sequence). This TCR came from a woman aged 55-69 years with active or convalescent COVID-19. Material: peripheral blood. V gene TRBV13 combines with J gene TRBJ2-7; 8 nucleotides line up with TRBD1. CDR3 loop: CASSTRTGHYEQYF. The CDR3 DNA reads TGTGCCAGCAGCACAAGGACAGGGCACTACGAGCAGTACTTC.